This T cell receptor (beta chain) was documented in a study of early T cells in non-severe SARS-CoV-2 infection. Findings and limits, study-wide: Anti-spike CD8 responses were favored in VDJdb matching, and private and CD4 specificities were missed.

Trimming stripped 2 bases from V and 0 bases from J, with 14 bases between. This CDR3 is built from 17 residues. Germline CDR1 and CDR2: DFQATT and SNEGSKA (reference sequence). Unique molecular identifiers (one per individual cDNA molecule) were attached. TCRdb independently ran MiXCR on the 5' RACE reads; one entry per CDR3 protein. The data contain about 40,000 distinct CDR3 sequences, over 4% of them singletons. This clonotype was seen repeatedly, ten times or more. The antigen remains unidentified. Material for sequencing was whole blood. The gene calls are TRBV20-1 and TRBJ2-6; the D gene could be TRBD1 or TRBD2 (5 bases each). The receptor's source is an adult who was a healthcare worker with PCR-confirmed SARS-CoV-2 infection or an uninfected control (not recorded which). The CDR3 region is CSARRGSGSSGANVLTF. In DNA, the CDR3 is TGCAGTGCTAGAAGGGGCAGCGGAAGCTCTGGGGCCAACGTCCTGACTTTC.